The clone carrying this T cell receptor beta chain was detected once. Only in-frame clones appear in the TCRdb table, and some are missing; sequencing was by immunoSEQ multiplex PCR. The sample has 450,000 to 600,000 clones; around three quarters are singletons. This record comes from a study of shared clonotypes between healthy human individuals. Donors included only healthy HIV-negative adults lacking recent acute infections or vaccinations. Germline V gives CDR1 SGDLS, CDR2 YYNGEE. CDR3 length: 13 amino acids. Trimming removed 2 bases from V and 1 base from J, with 6 bases in between. The chain couples TRBV9 to TRBJ1-2; D unclear. The sequence came from a woman between 35 and 50 years old in good health. Some clones in this sample may be carry-over from other donors' samples. The material sequenced was PBMCs. The CDR3 coding sequence is TGTGCCAGCAGCGTTTCTCGTAACTATGGCTACACCTTC. This encodes CASSVSRNYGYTF.